What follows are 4 T cell receptor beta chains derived from one specimen sequenced in a study of T-cell reconstitution after alpha-beta-depleted transplantation in children. Unique molecular identifiers were incorporated into the prepared TCRbeta library. TCRdb reanalysed the PCR reads using MiXCR and keeps one entry per CDR3 protein. The data contain about 350,000 distinct CDR3 sequences, about 17% of them singletons. Source: PBMCs, mostly from graft donor cells, taken 360 days after TCRalphabeta/CD19-depleted stem cell transplant. Receptors were obtained from a male patient aged 2 to 9 who had a stem cell transplant for acute lymphoblastic leukemia, so the T cells may come from the graft donor.

This clonotype has at least ten counts. The CDR3 sequence is CASSLVASEQYF. DNA for the CDR3: TGTGCCAGCAGCTTAGTAGCAAGCGAGCAGTACTTC. The rearrangement uses TRBV7-9 and TRBJ2-7; D is undetermined. CDR1 is SEHNR, CDR2 FQNEAQ, per germline (reference sequence). The CDR3 totals 12 residues. Between the trimmed V and J ends, which lost 1 base and 6 bases, there was a span of 7 bases.

The chain is built from TRBV12-3 or TRBV12-4 and TRBJ2-1; tentatively, D is TRBD1 or TRBD2 (6 bases each). The CDR3 totals 20 residues. Trimming shortened V by 3 bases and J by 5 bases, and 29 bases separated the two germline ends. CDR3 in amino acids: CASSFRRFSVGGIMDNEQFF. The CDR3 DNA sequence: TGTGCCAGCAGTTTCCGCCGTTTTAGTGTAGGGGGGATAATGGACAATGAGCAGTTCTTC.

The chain carries TRBV15 and TRBJ2-5; TRBD2 matches 9 bases. J was trimmed by 5 bases and V by 2 bases; bases with no gene match: 15. Looked up from germline, CDR1 is LNHNV and CDR2 is YYDKDF (reference sequence). The CDR3 consists of 18 residues. The CDR3 reads CATSRSPIRLAGRETQYF. CDR3 nucleotides: TGTGCCACCAGCAGATCCCCCATCCGGCTAGCGGGAAGGGAGACCCAGTACTTC.

The rearrangement uses TRBV7-2 and TRBJ2-3, with D perhaps TRBD1 (6 bases). Germline CDR1 is SGHTA and CDR2 is FQGNSA. The CDR3 runs to 11 residues. The CDR3 bases are TGTGCGCAACGACAGGCAGATACGCAGTATTTT. Its protein is CAQRQADTQYF. The whole variable domain, filled in from reference TRBV7-2 and TRBJ2-3, reads GAGVSQSPSNKVTEKGKDVELRCDPISGHTALYWYRQSLGQGLEFLIYFQGNSAPDKSGLPSDRFSAERTGGSVSTLTIQRTQQEDSAVYLCAQRQADTQYFGPGTRLTVL.